These T cell receptor beta chains were read from a single sample in a study of tumor-infiltrating lymphocytes in primary liver carcinoma. MiXCR, applied by TCRdb to the multiplex PCR reads, yields one record per CDR3 protein. The sample consists of around 40,000 distinct CDR3 sequences, approximately 70% of them appearing once. Sequenced: liver tumor tissue from sampling region 2. The receptors originated from a man aged 35 to 55 with primary liver carcinoma and hepatitis B virus infection. Each CDR3 is given with its conserved first and last residue. A D gene is named only where the DNA matches it firmly. Expanded clones get a size class; other rows say once, few or many, or leave the size out.

>TRBJ2-2|NA|NA|TRBV5-8
TGCGTCAGCAGCCCTTGGGCGTCAGCCACTAACACCGGGGAGCTGTTTTTT
CVSSPWASATNTGELFF
>TRBJ2-1|NA|medium-sized|TRBV12-3/TRBV12-4
TGTGCCAGTAACAGGGGAGGTGAGCAGTTCTTC
CASNRGGEQFF
>TRBJ1-3|NA|few|TRBV14
TGTGCCATCAGCCATCGCGGATCCTATGGAAACACCATATATTTT
CAISHRGSYGNTIYF
>TRBJ2-2|NA|few|TRBV18
TGTGCCAGCTCACCACGGGAAAAAGCGACCACCGGGGAGATGTTTTTT
CASSPREKATTGEMFF
>TRBJ2-3|NA|NA|TRBV6-2/TRBV6-3
TGTGCCAGCAGCCATCTACCGCCCAATACGCAGTATTTT
CASSHLPPNTQYF
>TRBJ2-5|TRBD1|NA|TRBV12-3/TRBV12-4
TGTGCCAGCGCTCAGGGACAGTCCCATGAGACCCAATATTTC
CASAQGQSHETQYF
>TRBJ2-7|TRBD2|NA|TRBV6-5
TGTACCAGCAGTTATCGTAGCGGGAGCTCCTACGAGCAGCACTTC
CTSSYRSGSSYEQHF
>TRBJ2-2|TRBD1|once|TRBV12-3/TRBV12-4
TGTGCGAGCAGCCTCGGGACAGGGAGGTTCTTCGGGGAGCTGTTTTTT
CASSLGTGRFFGELFF
>TRBJ2-3|NA|NA|TRBV6-1
TGTGCCAGCAGTGAAGGATTAGGACCAAATACGCAGTATTTT
CASSEGLGPNTQYF
>TRBJ2-1|NA|NA|TRBV19
TGTGCCAGTAGTTCCGGGATAGCGGCTACTCATGAGCAGTTTTTC
CASSSGIAATHEQFF
>TRBJ2-1|NA|NA|TRBV29-1
TGCAGCTTTCCGACATACGATGAGCAGTTTTTC
CSFPTYDEQFF
>TRBJ2-7|NA|few|TRBV4-1
TGCACCAGCAGCCGCAGTGACAGAGGATGCGAGCAGTACTTC
CTSSRSDRGCEQYF
>TRBJ2-2|TRBD1|many|TRBV16
TGTGCCAGCAGCCGTCTGACAGGGGTCGGGGAGCTGTTTTTT
CASSRLTGVGELFF
>TRBJ2-2|NA|NA|TRBV5-6
TGTGCCAGCAGCTTGCGGTTCAGGGTCTACACAGGGGAGCTGTTTTTT
CASSLRFRVYTGELFF
>TRBJ2-3|NA|many|TRBV5-1
TGCGCCAGCAGCTTGGGAGGGGGCACAGATACGCAGTATTTT
CASSLGGGTDTQYF
>TRBJ1-1|TRBD1|NA|TRBV19
TGTGCCAGTAGGGACAGGCGAGACACTGAAGCTCTCTTT
CASRDRRDTEALF
>TRBJ2-1|NA|NA|TRBV6-4
TGTGCCAGCAGTGACCCGCCAGGGGGAGGGTCCCACATCTTC
CASSDPPGGGSHIF
>TRBJ2-6|NA|few|TRBV19
TGTGCCAGTAGTATACAGGGAGCTGGGGCCAACGTCCTGACTTTC
CASSIQGAGANVLTF
>TRBJ2-3|NA|NA|TRBV5-1
TGCCCCAGCAGTTTTACTAGCAATACAGATACGCAGTATTTT
CPSSFTSNTDTQYF
>TRBJ2-5|TRBD1|NA|TRBV12-3/TRBV12-4
TGTGCTAGCACTCAGGGACAGTCCCAAGAGACACAGTACTTC
CASTQGQSQETQYF
>TRBJ2-1|TRBD2|NA|TRBV6-6
TGTGCCAGCAGTTACTCGATTGAGGGGACTAACCGGCAGGATGAGCAGTTCTTC
CASSYSIEGTNRQDEQFF
>TRBJ2-3|NA|NA|TRBV4-3
TGCGCAGGCAGCCAAGAAGCTCGGGGAAGAGATACGCAGTATTTT
CAGSQEARGRDTQYF
>TRBJ2-3|NA|NA|TRBV6-1
TGTGCCAGCAAGCCCAACACAGATACGCATCATTTT
CASKPNTDTHHF
>TRBJ2-5|NA|medium-sized|TRBV12-3/TRBV12-4
TGTGCCAGCAGTTTGTCAGGGGTCGAGACCCAGTACTTC
CASSLSGVETQYF
>TRBJ2-1|TRBD1|NA|TRBV9
TGTGCCAGCAGCGCCGGGACAGGGACCAATGAGCAGCTCTTC
CASSAGTGTNEQLF
>TRBJ2-3|TRBD2|NA|TRBV4-1
TGCGCCAGCAGCCATGCAAATAGCGGGGTCCAAACAGATACACAGTATTTT
CASSHANSGVQTDTQYF
>TRBJ2-1|TRBD2|NA|TRBV20-1
TGCAGTGCCCGGCCAGCGGGGACCTACAATGAGCAGTTCTTC
CSARPAGTYNEQFF
>TRBJ2-3|TRBD2|few|TRBV19
TGTGCCAGTAGCCCCGGGGACGGGGGGGCCCCAGATACGCAGTATTTT
CASSPGDGGAPDTQYF
>TRBJ2-2|NA|many|TRBV19
TGTGCCAGTAGTATACCGTGGACCGGGGAGCTGTTTTTT
CASSIPWTGELFF
>TRBJ2-7|TRBD2|few|TRBV12-3/TRBV12-4
TGTGACCGCACACTAGCGGGAGGGGCCTACGAGCAGTACTTC
CDRTLAGGAYEQYF
>TRBJ2-1|TRBD2|NA|TRBV14
TGTGCCAGCAGTGCCGTAGCGGGGCGGGTAAACAATGAGCAGTCCTTC
CASSAVAGRVNNEQSF